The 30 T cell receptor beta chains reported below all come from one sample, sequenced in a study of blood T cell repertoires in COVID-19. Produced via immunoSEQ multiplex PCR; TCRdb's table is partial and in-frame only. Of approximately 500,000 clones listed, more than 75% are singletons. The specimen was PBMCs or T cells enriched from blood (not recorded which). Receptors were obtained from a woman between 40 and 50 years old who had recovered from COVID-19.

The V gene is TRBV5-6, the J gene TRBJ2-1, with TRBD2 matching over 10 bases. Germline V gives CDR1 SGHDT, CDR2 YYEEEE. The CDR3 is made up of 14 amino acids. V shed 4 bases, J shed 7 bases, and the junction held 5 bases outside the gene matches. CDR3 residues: CASSMGLAWNEQFF. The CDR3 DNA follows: TGTGCCAGCAGCATGGGACTAGCGTGGAATGAGCAGTTCTTC.

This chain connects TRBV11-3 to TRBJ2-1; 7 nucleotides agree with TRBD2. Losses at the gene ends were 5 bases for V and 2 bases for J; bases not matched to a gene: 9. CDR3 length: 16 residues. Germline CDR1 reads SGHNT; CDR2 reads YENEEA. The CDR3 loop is CASSKGAGTTYNEQFF. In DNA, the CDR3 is TGTGCCAGCAGCAAAGGAGCCGGGACTACCTACAATGAGCAGTTCTTC.

CDR3 amino acids: CASSLGASGIETQYF. Written as DNA, the CDR3 is TGCGCCAGCAGCTTGGGAGCTAGCGGGATAGAGACCCAGTACTTC. V and J are TRBV5-1 and TRBJ2-5, with 9 nucleotides matching TRBD2. With V trimmed by 0 bases and J by 4 bases, 4 bases remained unmatched. Germline values: CDR1 SGHRS, CDR2 YFSETQ. The CDR3 is 15 residues long.

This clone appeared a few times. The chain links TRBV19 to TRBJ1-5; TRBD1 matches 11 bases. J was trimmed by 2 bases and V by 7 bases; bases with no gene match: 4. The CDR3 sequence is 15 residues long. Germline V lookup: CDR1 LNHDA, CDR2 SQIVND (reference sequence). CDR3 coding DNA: TGTGCCAGTAAGGACAGGGGGCGCGGCAATCAGCCCCAGCATTTT. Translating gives CASKDRGRGNQPQHF.

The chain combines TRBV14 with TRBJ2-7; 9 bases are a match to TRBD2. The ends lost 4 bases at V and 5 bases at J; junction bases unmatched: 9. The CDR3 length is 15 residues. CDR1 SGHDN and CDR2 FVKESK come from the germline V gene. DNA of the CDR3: TGTGCCAGCAGCCCCAGGGTAGCGGGAGTTCACGAGCAGTACTTC. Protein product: CASSPRVAGVHEQYF.

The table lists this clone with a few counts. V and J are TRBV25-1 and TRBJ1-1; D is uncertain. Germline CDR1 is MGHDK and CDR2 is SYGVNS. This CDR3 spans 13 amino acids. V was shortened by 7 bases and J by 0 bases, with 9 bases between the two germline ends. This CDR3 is CASKEELNTEAFF. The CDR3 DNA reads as TGTGCCAGCAAGGAGGAGTTGAACACTGAAGCTTTCTTT. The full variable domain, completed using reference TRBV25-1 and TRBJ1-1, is EADIYQTPRYLVIGTGKKITLECSQTMGHDKMYWYQQDPGMELHLIHYSYGVNSTEKGDLSSESTVSRIRTEHFPLTLESARPSHTSQYLCASKEELNTEAFFGQGTRLTVV.

DNA of the CDR3: TGCGCCAGCAGCGGACCGGGACAGGGGGTCGATGGATTAACAGATACGCAGTATTTT. Protein product: CASSGPGQGVDGLTDTQYF. This chain joins TRBV5-1 and TRBJ2-3, with 11 nucleotides matching TRBD1. J gave up 3 bases and V 4 bases, and 16 bases lay outside the gene matches. CDR3 length: 19 residues. The germline V gene encodes CDR1 SGHRS and CDR2 YFSETQ.

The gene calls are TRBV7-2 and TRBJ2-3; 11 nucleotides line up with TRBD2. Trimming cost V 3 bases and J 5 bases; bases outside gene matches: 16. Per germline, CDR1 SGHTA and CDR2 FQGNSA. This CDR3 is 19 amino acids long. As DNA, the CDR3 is TGTGCCAGCAGCTTCGGGCCCCCCAATAGCGGGAGGGCCGAAGATACGCAGTATTTT. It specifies CASSFGPPNSGRAEDTQYF.

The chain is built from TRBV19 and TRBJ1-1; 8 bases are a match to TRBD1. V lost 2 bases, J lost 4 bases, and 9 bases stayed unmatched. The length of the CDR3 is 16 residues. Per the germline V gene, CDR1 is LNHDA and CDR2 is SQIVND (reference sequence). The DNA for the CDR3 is TGTGCCAGTAGTATATGGGGACAGGAGGACTTCACTGAAGCTTTCTTT. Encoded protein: CASSIWGQEDFTEAFF.

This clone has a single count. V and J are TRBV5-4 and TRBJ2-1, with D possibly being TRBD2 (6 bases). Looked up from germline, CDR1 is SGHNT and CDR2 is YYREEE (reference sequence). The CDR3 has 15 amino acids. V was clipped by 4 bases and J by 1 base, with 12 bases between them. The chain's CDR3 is CASSMRGRSYNEQFF. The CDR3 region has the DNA TGTGCCAGCAGCATGCGGGGTAGGTCCTACAATGAGCAGTTCTTC.

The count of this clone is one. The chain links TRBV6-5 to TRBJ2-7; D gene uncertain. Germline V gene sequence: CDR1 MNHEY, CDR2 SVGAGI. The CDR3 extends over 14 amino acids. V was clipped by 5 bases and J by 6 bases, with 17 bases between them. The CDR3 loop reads CASSLPGSRGEQYF. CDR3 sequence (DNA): TGTGCCAGCAGTCTACCCGGGTCTAGAGGCGAGCAGTACTTC.

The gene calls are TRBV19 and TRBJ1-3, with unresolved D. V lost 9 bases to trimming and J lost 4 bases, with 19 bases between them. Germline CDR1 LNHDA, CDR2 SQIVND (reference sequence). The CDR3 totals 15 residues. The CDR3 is CASTLGRGLGNTIYF. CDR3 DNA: TGTGCCAGCACCCTCGGACGGGGTTTAGGAAACACCATATATTTT.

CDR3 sequence: CASSLSGNYEQYF. Written as DNA, the CDR3 is TGCGCCAGCAGCTTGAGCGGGAACTACGAGCAGTACTTC. V is TRBV5-1 and J is TRBJ2-7; TRBD2 matches 7 bases. V was clipped by 1 base and J by 3 bases; unmatched bases: 1. Germline V CDR1 and CDR2: SGHRS, YFSETQ. The CDR3 spans 13 residues.

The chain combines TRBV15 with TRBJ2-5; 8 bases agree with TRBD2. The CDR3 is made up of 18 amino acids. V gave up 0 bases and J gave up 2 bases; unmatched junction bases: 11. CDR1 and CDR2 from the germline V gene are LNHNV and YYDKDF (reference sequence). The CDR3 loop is CATSRDLMSGGLQETQYF. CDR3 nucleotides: TGTGCCACCAGCAGAGATCTCATGAGCGGGGGCCTACAAGAGACCCAGTACTTC.

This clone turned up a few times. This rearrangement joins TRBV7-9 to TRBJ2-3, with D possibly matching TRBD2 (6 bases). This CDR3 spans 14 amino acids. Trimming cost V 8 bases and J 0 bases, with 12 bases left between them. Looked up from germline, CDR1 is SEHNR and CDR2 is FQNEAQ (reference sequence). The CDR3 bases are TGTGCCAGCTCGGCGGAGGGAAGCACAGATACGCAGTATTTT. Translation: CASSAEGSTDTQYF.

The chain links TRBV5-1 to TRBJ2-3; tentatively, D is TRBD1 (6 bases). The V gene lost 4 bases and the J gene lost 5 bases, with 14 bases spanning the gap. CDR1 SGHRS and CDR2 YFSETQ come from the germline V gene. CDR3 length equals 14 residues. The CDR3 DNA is TGCGCCAGCAGCATCCGGGACACTGAAGATACGCAGTATTTT. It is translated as CASSIRDTEDTQYF. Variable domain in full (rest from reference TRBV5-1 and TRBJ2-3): KAGVTQTPRYLIKTRGQQVTLSCSPISGHRSVSWYQQTPGQGLQFLFEYFSETQRNKGNFPGRFSGRQFSNSRSEMNVSTLELGDSALYLCASSIRDTEDTQYFGPGTRLTVL.

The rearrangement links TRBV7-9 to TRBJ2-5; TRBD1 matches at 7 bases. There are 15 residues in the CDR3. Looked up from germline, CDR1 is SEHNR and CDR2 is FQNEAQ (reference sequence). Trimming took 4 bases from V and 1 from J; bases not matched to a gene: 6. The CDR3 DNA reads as TGTGCCAGCAGCTCCGGACAGGCGTTCCAAGAGACCCAGTACTTC. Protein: CASSSGQAFQETQYF.

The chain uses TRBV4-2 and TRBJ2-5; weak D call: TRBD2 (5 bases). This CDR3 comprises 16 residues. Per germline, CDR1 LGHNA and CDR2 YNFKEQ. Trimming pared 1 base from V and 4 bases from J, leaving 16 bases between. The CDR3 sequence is CASSQGRLAAGETQYF. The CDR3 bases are TGTGCCAGCAGCCAAGGGAGGCTAGCTGCGGGAGAGACCCAGTACTTC.

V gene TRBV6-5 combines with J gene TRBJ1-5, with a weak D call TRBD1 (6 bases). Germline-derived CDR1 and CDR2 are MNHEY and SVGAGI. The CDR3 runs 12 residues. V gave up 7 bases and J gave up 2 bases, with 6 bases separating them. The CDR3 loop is CASKGGNQPQHF. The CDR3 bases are TGTGCCAGCAAGGGGGGCAATCAGCCCCAGCATTTT.

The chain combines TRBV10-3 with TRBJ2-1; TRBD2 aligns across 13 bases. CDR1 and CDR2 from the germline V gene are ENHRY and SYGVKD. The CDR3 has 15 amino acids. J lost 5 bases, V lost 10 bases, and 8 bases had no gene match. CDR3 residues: CARTSGSPVHNEQFF. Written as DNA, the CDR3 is TGTGCCAGGACTAGCGGGAGTCCCGTCCACAATGAGCAGTTCTTC.

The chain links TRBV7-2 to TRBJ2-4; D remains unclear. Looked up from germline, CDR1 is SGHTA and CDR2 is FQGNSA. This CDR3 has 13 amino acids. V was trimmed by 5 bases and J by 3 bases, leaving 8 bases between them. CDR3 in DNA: TGTGCCAGCAGCGCCAACAGCAAAAACATTCAGTACTTC. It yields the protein CASSANSKNIQYF.

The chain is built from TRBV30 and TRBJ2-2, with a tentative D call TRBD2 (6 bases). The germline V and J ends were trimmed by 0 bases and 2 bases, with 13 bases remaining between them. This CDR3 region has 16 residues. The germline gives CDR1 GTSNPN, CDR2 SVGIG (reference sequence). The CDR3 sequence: CAWSVWGGANTGELFF. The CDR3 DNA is TGTGCCTGGAGTGTATGGGGCGGGGCTAACACCGGGGAGCTGTTTTTT.

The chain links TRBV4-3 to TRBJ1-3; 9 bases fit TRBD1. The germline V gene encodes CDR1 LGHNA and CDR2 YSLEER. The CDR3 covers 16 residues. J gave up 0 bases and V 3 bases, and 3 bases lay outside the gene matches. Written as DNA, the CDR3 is TGCGCCAGCAGCCATGGGACAGGGTGCTCTGGAAACACCATATATTTT. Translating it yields CASSHGTGCSGNTIYF.

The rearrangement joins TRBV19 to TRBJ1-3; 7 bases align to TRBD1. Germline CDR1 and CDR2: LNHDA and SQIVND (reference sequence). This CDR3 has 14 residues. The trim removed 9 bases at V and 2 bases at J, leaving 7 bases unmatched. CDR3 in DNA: TGTGCCAGCAAACACGGGACAGCTGGAAACACCATATATTTT. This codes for CASKHGTAGNTIYF.

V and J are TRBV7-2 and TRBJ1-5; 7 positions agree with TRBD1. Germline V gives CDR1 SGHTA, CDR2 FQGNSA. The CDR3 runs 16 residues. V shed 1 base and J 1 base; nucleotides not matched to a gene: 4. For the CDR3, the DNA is TGTGCCAGCAGCTTAGTGTCACAGGGGAGCAATCAGCCCCAGCATTTT. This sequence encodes CASSLVSQGSNQPQHF.

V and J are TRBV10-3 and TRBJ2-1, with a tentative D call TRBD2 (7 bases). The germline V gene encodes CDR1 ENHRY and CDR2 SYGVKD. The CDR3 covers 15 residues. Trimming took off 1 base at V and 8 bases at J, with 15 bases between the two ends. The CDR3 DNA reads TGTGCCATCAGTGAGTTAGGGGGAGGGCCCGATGAGCAGTTCTTC. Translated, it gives CAISELGGGPDEQFF.

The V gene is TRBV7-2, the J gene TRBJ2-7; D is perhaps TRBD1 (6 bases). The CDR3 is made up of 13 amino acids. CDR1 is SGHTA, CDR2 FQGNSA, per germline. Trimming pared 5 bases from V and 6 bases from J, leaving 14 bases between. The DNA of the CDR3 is TGTGCCAGCAGCGGGTGGCAGGGGCGCGAGCAGTACTTC. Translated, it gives CASSGWQGREQYF. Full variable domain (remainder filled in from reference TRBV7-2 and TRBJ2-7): GAGVSQSPSNKVTEKGKDVELRCDPISGHTALYWYRQSLGQGLEFLIYFQGNSAPDKSGLPSDRFSAERTGGSVSTLTIQRTQQEDSAVYLCASSGWQGREQYFGPGTRLTVT.

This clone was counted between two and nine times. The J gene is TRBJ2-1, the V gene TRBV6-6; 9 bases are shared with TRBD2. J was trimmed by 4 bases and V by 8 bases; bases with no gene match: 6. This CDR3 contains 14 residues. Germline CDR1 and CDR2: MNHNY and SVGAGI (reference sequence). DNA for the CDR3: TGTGCCAGCGTACTAGCGGGTGCTTACAATGAGCAGTTCTTC. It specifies CASVLAGAYNEQFF.

The CDR3 protein is CASTGRGPSPLHF. The CDR3 DNA sequence: TGTGCCAGTACCGGCAGGGGACCTTCACCCCTCCACTTT. This sequence joins TRBV19 and TRBJ1-6; a weak D match, TRBD1 (6 bases). CDR1 is LNHDA and CDR2 is SQIVND in the germline V gene (reference sequence). Trimming shortened V by 7 bases and J by 9 bases, and 13 bases separated the two germline ends. CDR3 length equals 13 residues.

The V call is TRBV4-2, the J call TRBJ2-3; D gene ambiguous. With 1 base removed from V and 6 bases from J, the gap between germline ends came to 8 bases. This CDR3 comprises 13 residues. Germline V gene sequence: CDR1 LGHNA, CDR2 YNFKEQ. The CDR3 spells CASSQVKLDTQYF. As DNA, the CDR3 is TGTGCCAGCAGCCAAGTCAAACTGGATACGCAGTATTTT.